These 5 T cell receptor beta chains were all obtained from the same sample, sequenced in a study of cytomegalovirus exposure and HLA in healthy donors. Measured with immunoSEQ multiplex PCR; TCRdb has only the in-frame clones, and not every one. The table includes tens of thousands of clones, 85% detected once. Sample: PBMCs. These receptors originate from a man aged 18 to 29 in good health and CMV-seropositive.

The chain employs TRBV2 and TRBJ1-5; 7 bases are shared with TRBD1. The CDR3 covers 15 residues. V lost 5 bases and J lost 0; bases outside the gene matches: 4. Germline CDR1 SNHLY, CDR2 FYNNEI. CDR3 loop: CASSTDRASNQPQHF. DNA for the CDR3: TGTGCCAGCAGTACTGACAGGGCTAGCAATCAGCCCCAGCATTTT.

The CDR3 bases are TGTGCCAGCAGTTTATTCGGAGGAACGATAGGGCTAGCGGGAGCGCTAGCCAAAAACATTCAGTACTTC. Encoded protein: CASSLFGGTIGLAGALAKNIQYF. This chain joins TRBV27 and TRBJ2-4; TRBD2 agrees at 10 bases. Germline CDR1 MNHEY, CDR2 SMNVEV (reference sequence). Losses at the gene ends were 1 base for V and 0 bases for J; bases not matched to a gene: 21. CDR3 size: 23 residues.

The CDR3, as DNA: TGTGCCAGCAGTTTACTGACAGAGATTCAAGAGACCCAGTACTTC. This encodes CASSLLTEIQETQYF. This rearrangement joins TRBV27 to TRBJ2-5, with D possibly matching TRBD1 (5 bases). This CDR3 region has 15 residues. Trimming pared 2 bases from V and 2 bases from J, leaving 12 bases between. CDR1 is MNHEY and CDR2 is SMNVEV in the germline V gene (reference sequence).

V is TRBV7-6 and J is TRBJ1-4; tentative D call: TRBD1 (6 bases). Germline CDR1 is SGHVS and CDR2 is FNYEAQ. The length of the CDR3 is 16 residues. V lost 5 bases, J lost 8 bases, and 21 bases lay in between. In DNA, the CDR3 is TGTGCCAGCAGCCGCTTAGGGGGAGGGGGTTACGAAAAACTGTTTTTT. As protein: CASSRLGGGGYEKLFF. The variable domain in full, completed from reference TRBV7-6 and TRBJ1-4, reads GAGVSQSPRYKVTKRGQDVALRCDPISGHVSLYWYRQALGQGPEFLTYFNYEAQQDKSGLPNDRFSAERPEGSISTLTIQRTEQRDSAMYRCASSRLGGGGYEKLFFGSGTQLSVL.

In its sample, this clone was seen a few times. DNA for the CDR3: TGTGCCTATATTGTGAACACTAGGGCTAACTATGGCTACACCTTC. Translating gives CAYIVNTRANYGYTF. V gene TRBV5-4 combines with J gene TRBJ1-2; D not certain. Deletions cut 10 bases from V and 0 bases from J, with 19 bases between. This CDR3 comprises 15 residues. In germline, CDR1 is SGHNT, CDR2 YYREEE (reference sequence).